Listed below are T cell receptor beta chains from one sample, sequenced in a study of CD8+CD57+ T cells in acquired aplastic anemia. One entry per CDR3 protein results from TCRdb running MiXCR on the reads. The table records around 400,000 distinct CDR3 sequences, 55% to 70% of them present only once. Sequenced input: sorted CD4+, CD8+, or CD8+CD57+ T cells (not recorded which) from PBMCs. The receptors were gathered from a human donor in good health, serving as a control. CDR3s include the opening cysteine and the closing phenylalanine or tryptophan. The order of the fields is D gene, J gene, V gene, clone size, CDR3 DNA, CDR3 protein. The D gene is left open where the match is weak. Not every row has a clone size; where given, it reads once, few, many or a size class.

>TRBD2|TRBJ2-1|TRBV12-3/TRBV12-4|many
TGTGCCAGCAGACTAGCGGGGGGGCCAGCTGAGCAGTTCTTC
CASRLAGGPAEQFF
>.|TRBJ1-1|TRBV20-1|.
TGCAGCGTTGAAAGGTCTGGGAATGACACTGAAGCTTTCTTT
CSVERSGNDTEAFF
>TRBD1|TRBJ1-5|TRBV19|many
TGTGCCAGTAGCGAGGGACAGGGTGGTCAGCCCCAGCATTTT
CASSEGQGGQPQHF
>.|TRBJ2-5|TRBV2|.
TGTGCCAGCAGTGTGGGCAGTTCCCCCCACTTC
CASSVGSSPHF
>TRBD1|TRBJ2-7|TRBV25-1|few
TGTGCCAGCAGTGGGGGACAGGGGGTCTACGAGCAGTACTTC
CASSGGQGVYEQYF
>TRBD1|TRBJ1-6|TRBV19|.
TGTGCCAGTAGTATAGGCGGACAGGGAGGGCCGCCCCTCCACTTT
CASSIGGQGGPPLHF
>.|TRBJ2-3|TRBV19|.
TGTGCCAGTAGTCCAGAGCCCCCTGATACGCAGTATTTT
CASSPEPPDTQYF
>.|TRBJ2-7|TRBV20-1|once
TGCAGTGCCAGAACAGGAAAGGGGTTCGGCGAGCAGTACTTC
CSARTGKGFGEQYF
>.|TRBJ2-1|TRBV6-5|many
TGTGCCAGCAGTTACGGGGAAGGTCTCAATGAGCAGTTCTTC
CASSYGEGLNEQFF
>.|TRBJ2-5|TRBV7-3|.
TGTGCCAGCAGCGTAGGCACAACCACGAACCAGTACTTC
CASSVGTTTNQYF